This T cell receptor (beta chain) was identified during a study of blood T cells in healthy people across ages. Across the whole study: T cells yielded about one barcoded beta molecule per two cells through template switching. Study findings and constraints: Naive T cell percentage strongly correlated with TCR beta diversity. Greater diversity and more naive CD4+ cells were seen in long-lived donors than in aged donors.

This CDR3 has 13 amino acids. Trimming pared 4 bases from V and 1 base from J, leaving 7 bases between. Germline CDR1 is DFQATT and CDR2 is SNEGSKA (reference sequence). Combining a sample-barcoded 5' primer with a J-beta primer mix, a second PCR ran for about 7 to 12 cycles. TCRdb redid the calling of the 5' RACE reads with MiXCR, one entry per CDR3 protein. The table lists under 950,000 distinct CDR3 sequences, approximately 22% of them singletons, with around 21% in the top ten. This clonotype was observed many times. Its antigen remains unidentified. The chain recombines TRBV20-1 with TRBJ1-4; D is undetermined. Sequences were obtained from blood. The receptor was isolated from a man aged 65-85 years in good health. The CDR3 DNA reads TGCAGTGCTATGCACGGAACTAATGAAAAACTGTTTTTT. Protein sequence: CSAMHGTNEKLFF.